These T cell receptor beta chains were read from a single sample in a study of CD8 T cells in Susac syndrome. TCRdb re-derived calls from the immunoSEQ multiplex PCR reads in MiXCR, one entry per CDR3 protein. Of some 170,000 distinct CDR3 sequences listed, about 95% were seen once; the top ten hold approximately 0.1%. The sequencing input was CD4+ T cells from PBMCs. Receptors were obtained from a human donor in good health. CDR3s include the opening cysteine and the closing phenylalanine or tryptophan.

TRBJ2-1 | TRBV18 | CASSLGTHNEQFF
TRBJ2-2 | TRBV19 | CASSMGTGNTGELFF
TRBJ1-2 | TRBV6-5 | CASSEMGYGYTF
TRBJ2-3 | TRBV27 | CATPLVTDTQYF
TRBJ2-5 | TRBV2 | CASRADRGQGTQYF
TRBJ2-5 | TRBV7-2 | CASSSVYQETQYF
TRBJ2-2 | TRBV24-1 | CATSDLSKGTGELFF
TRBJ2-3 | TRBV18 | CASRLAGGGDTQYF
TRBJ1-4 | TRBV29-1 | CSAKDRVREKLFF
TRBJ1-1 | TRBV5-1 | CASSWTVNTEAFF
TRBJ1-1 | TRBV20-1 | CSARNRDISEAFF
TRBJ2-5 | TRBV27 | CASSFRTSGRFGETQYF
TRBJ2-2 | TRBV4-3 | CASSQDGRYNTGELFF
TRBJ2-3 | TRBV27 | CASSLKGADTDTQYF
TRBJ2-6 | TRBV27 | CASSTLGGSGANVLTF
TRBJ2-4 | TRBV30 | CAWTDRGNIQYF
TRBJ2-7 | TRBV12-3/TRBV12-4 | CASSLEVTSTYEQYF
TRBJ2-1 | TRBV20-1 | CSATGLSYNEQFF
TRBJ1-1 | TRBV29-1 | CSVEGQMNTEAFF
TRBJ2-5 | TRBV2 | CASSEASHSQETQYF
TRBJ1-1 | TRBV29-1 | CSVDRGSMAFF
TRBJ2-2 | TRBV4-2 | CASSQDLGQGGTGELFF
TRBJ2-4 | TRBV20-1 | CSGLAGVNIQYF
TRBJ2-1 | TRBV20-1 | CSARRLADSEQFF